What follows is one TCR beta chain and its context. This CDR3 has 13 amino acids. V lost 9 bases and J lost 2; bases outside the gene matches: 1. CDR1 and CDR2 (germline): ENHRY, SYGVKD. This sample is part of a study of blood T cell repertoires in COVID-19. About the study: COVID-19 samples, acute and convalescent, were from the United States, Italy and Spain. From T cells, B-cell-depleted T cells, or PBMCs came the material, which was cDNA or gDNA.

During active infection, Seattle patients enrolled and were then monitored through disease. Authors' analysis steps: Cell counts per sample came from amplifying reference gene primers. TCRdb keeps only in-frame clones here, not all; method: immunoSEQ multiplex PCR. V and J calls and clone size come straight from that table; D and trimming were deduced from the DNA. The sample records about 180,000 clones, approximately 90% being singletons. The receptor comes from a woman between 65 and 79 years old with COVID-19, enrolled during active disease. The sequenced material came from peripheral blood. This chain links TRBV10-3 with TRBJ1-3; TRBD1 matches at 10 bases. The CDR3 loop reads CAIGTGAGNTIYF. CDR3 coding DNA: TGTGCCATAGGGACAGGGGCTGGAAACACCATATATTTT.